This record looks at one T cell receptor beta chain sequence and its context. Antigen: not known. The data were obtained in a study of shared clonotypes between healthy human individuals. Findings and caveats of the study: Sampling covered blood only; tissue repertoires likely differ.

Partitioning of CD4+ cells yielded a CD45RA+ naive subset and a CD45RA-negative memory subset. Repertoires were generated with immunoSEQ multiplex PCR, while TCRdb's copy carries only in-frame clones and drops some. The sample comprises more than 900,000 clones, about 80% of which are singletons, and roughly 0.65% rests with the top ten. The CDR3 consists of 13 residues. Looked up from germline, CDR1 is SEHNR and CDR2 is FQNEAQ (reference sequence). V gave up 6 bases and J gave up 8 bases, with 16 bases separating them. The chain combines TRBV7-9 with TRBJ1-2, with a possible D match to TRBD1 (5 bases). Sequenced sample: memory CD4+ T cells from PBMCs. Subset reported: CD45RA-negative fraction. The receptor comes from a man between 18 and 35 years old in good health. Some clones in this sample may be carry-over from other donors' samples. The CDR3 DNA reads as TGTGCCAGCAGTCCCCCCGGGGCAGGCGGCTACACCTTC. It specifies CASSPPGAGGYTF.